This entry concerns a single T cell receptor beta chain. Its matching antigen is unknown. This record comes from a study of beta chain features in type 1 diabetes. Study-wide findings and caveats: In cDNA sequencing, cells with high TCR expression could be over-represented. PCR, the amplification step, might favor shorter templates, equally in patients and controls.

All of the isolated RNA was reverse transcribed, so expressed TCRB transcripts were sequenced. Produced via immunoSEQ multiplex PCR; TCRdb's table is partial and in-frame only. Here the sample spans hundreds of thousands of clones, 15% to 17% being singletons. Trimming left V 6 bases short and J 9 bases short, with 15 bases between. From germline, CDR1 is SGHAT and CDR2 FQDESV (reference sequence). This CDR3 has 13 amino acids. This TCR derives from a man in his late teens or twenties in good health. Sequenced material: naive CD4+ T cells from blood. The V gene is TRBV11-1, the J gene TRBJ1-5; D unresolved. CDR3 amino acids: CASSLQREGPQHF. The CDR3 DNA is TGTGCCAGCAGTCTTCAGCGGGAGGGGCCCCAGCATTTT.